Given below is one TCR beta chain in context. Data came from immunoSEQ multiplex PCR; TCRdb stores just in-frame clones and leaves some out. This table holds around 94,000 clones, 85% to 90% found once. The germline V and J ends were trimmed by 4 bases and 0 bases, with 10 bases remaining between them. The CDR3 contains 15 residues. Germline V lookup: CDR1 MDHEN, CDR2 SYDVKM. This sample is part of a study of control samples from healthy donors and cancer patients. The specimen was blood. The chain is built from TRBV28 and TRBJ1-5; no reliable D call. The source is a woman between 50 and 59 years old in good health. The CDR3 DNA sequence: TGTGCCAGCAGTTCGAATACTTATAGCAATCAGCCCCAGCATTTT. This gives the protein CASSSNTYSNQPQHF.